The clone carrying this T cell receptor beta chain appeared a few times. The data were taken from a study of cytotoxic CD8 clonotypes in ibrutinib-treated CLL. The V end was cut by 1 base, the J end by 4 bases, with 12 bases between. Per germline, CDR1 SGHDT and CDR2 YYEEEE. This CDR3 spans 15 amino acids. Repertoires were generated with immunoSEQ multiplex PCR, while TCRdb's copy carries only in-frame clones and drops some. The sample includes some 170,000 clones, about 88% seen only once; the top ten take more than 2.5%. Sequenced material: PBMCs, taken at disease progression, from a patient treated with ibrutinib. This TCR was sampled from a human donor with chronic lymphocytic leukemia. The gene calls are TRBV5-6 and TRBJ1-5; D is ambiguous. CDR3 sequence reads: CASSLYMGGNQPQHF. The CDR3 DNA reads as TGTGCCAGCAGCTTGTATATGGGCGGGAATCAGCCCCAGCATTTT.